This T cell receptor beta chain was captured in a study of PD-L1 blockade in urothelial cancer. This CDR3 is built from 16 residues. V lost 4 bases and J 4 bases, leaving 17 bases between the germline ends. Germline-derived CDR1 and CDR2 are LNHDA and SQIVND (reference sequence). Each patient gave between 1 and 8 samples, pretreatment and on-treatment. Each PCR contained spiked-in synthetic TCR analog templates. TCRdb's copy holds only in-frame clones and misses some; the assay was immunoSEQ multiplex PCR. The sample consists of approximately 110,000 clones, under 85% of them appearing once. Material: PBMCs, obtained around atezolizumab (anti-PD-L1) treatment. The receptor was isolated from a man aged 45-65 years with urothelial cancer. The V call is TRBV19, the J call TRBJ2-1; D is possibly TRBD2 (6 bases). CDR3 coding DNA: TGTGCCAGTAGTAGATCAGGGAGGTCGGGATACAATGAGCAGTTCTTC. Its protein product is CASSRSGRSGYNEQFF.